These 28 T cell receptor beta chains came from one sample sequenced in a study. One entry per CDR3 protein results from TCRdb running MiXCR on the 5' RACE reads. The sample shows 10,000 to 15,000 distinct CDR3 sequences, roughly a quarter of them seen only once. Sequences were obtained from naive CD4+ T cells sorted from blood. Subset defined: naive CD4+ T cells, CD4+CD45RA+CD25-. The receptors were gathered from a female donor with breast cancer.

Judged by abundance, this clonotype is medium-sized. The chain combines TRBV5-1 with TRBJ2-5, with D perhaps TRBD2 (6 bases). CDR3 length: 13 amino acids. Germline CDR1 is SGHRS and CDR2 is YFSETQ. V was trimmed by 4 bases and J by 3 bases, leaving 10 bases between them. The CDR3 here is CASSPGAEETQYF. CDR3 in DNA: TGCGCCAGCAGCCCGGGAGCGGAAGAGACCCAGTACTTC.

The genes are TRBV10-1 and TRBJ2-3; no reliable D call. This CDR3 spans 15 amino acids. The germline V gene encodes CDR1 WNHNN and CDR2 SYGVQD (reference sequence). V was clipped by 0 bases and J by 2 bases, with 9 bases between them. The DNA for the CDR3 is TGCGCCAGCAGTGAGTCGGCCTACTTCACAGATACGCAGTATTTT. Amino acids: CASSESAYFTDTQYF.

This clonotype was seen many times. V gene TRBV20-1 combines with J gene TRBJ1-5; 9 positions match TRBD1. CDR1 is DFQATT and CDR2 is SNEGSKA in the germline V gene (reference sequence). CDR3 length: 14 amino acids. With V trimmed by 2 bases and J by 11 bases, 10 bases remained unmatched. The CDR3 region has the DNA TGCAGTGCTAGATCACGGACAGGGGAGGTAGCCCAGCATTTT. It translates to CSARSRTGEVAQHF.

The chain is built from TRBV5-1 and TRBJ1-1; D uncertain. The V and J ends lost 4 bases and 5 bases respectively, with 15 bases between them. This CDR3 region has 14 residues. In germline, CDR1 is SGHRS, CDR2 YFSETQ. The CDR3 spells CASSVDGRGTEAFF. DNA for the CDR3: TGCGCCAGCAGCGTGGACGGGAGAGGAACTGAAGCTTTCTTT.

This clonotype was picked up a small number of times. This rearrangement joins TRBV12-3 or TRBV12-4 to TRBJ2-4; no reliable D call. The germline V and J ends were trimmed by 11 bases and 0 bases, with 11 bases remaining between them. This CDR3 is built from 13 residues. The CDR3 loop reads CASSDLAKNIQYF. CDR3 sequence (DNA): TGTGCCTCTTCTGACCTAGCCAAAAACATTCAGTACTTC.

This clonotype ranks as medium-sized. The chain employs TRBV20-1 and TRBJ2-7; 13 bases are shared with TRBD2. The CDR3 spans 13 residues. Germline trimming cut 6 bases from V and 4 bases from J; bases unmatched to any gene: 3. Germline CDR1 and CDR2: DFQATT and SNEGSKA (reference sequence). In DNA, the CDR3 is TGCAGTGCCAGGACTAGCGGGAGTTACGAGCAGTACTTC. As protein: CSARTSGSYEQYF.

This clonotype was seen repeatedly, ten times or more. J is TRBJ2-1 and V is TRBV11-3; unclear D gene. CDR1 and CDR2 from the germline V gene are SGHNT and YENEEA. The CDR3 has 14 amino acids. V dropped 5 bases and J dropped 4 bases, with 12 bases sitting between them. The CDR3 DNA reads TGTGCCAGCAGCCCTAATGGGGTATACAATGAGCAGTTCTTC. It encodes CASSPNGVYNEQFF.

The table lists this clonotype with many counts. The chain couples TRBV18 to TRBJ2-7; D is possibly TRBD1 (6 bases). The CDR3 is 16 residues long. Deletions cut 2 bases from V and 5 bases from J, with 19 bases between. CDR1 and CDR2 from the germline V gene are KGHSH and LQKENI. This CDR3 reads CASSPINRNRAHEQYF. The CDR3 nucleotides read TGTGCCAGCTCACCAATTAACCGGAACAGGGCCCACGAGCAGTACTTC.

There are many counts of this clonotype. V and J are TRBV5-1 and TRBJ1-5; TRBD1 is a possible D gene (5 bases). Germline CDR1 SGHRS, CDR2 YFSETQ. The V gene lost 2 bases and the J gene lost 7 bases, with 13 bases spanning the gap. The CDR3 sequence is 14 residues long. The CDR3 bases are TGCGCCAGCAGCTTTACGGGGCAAGGGCAGCCCCAGCATTTT. Its translation is CASSFTGQGQPQHF.

V is TRBV5-6 and J is TRBJ2-1; 8 bases match TRBD2. V lost 2 bases and J lost 0; bases outside the gene matches: 4. There are 16 residues in the CDR3. The germline CDR1 and CDR2 sequences are SGHDT and YYEEEE. The DNA for the CDR3 is TGTGCCAGCAGCTTCCCGAGCGGGAGCTCCTACAATGAGCAGTTCTTC. Translated, it gives CASSFPSGSSYNEQFF.

V gene TRBV18 combines with J gene TRBJ1-5; D call uncertain. The CDR3 consists of 16 residues. CDR1 is KGHSH and CDR2 is LQKENI in the germline V gene. Trimming took 3 bases from V and 4 from J, leaving 16 bases between them. The CDR3 is CASSPTTPAQNQPQHF. CDR3 in DNA: TGTGCCAGCTCACCGACTACGCCGGCACAGAATCAGCCCCAGCATTTT.

The chain combines TRBV5-4 with TRBJ2-7, with D uncertain. This CDR3 spans 13 amino acids. The V gene lost 2 bases and the J gene lost 0 bases, with 6 bases spanning the gap. Germline CDR1 reads SGHNT; CDR2 reads YYREEE (reference sequence). The CDR3 sequence is CASSFGSSYEQYF. The DNA of the CDR3 is TGTGCCAGCAGCTTCGGCAGCTCCTACGAGCAGTACTTC.

This clonotype was detected ten times or more. The rearrangement uses TRBV6-6 and TRBJ1-1; 7 bases match TRBD1. J lost 1 base, V lost 5 bases, and 4 bases had no gene match. CDR3 length: 14 amino acids. CDR1 and CDR2 from the germline V gene are MNHNY and SVGAGI (reference sequence). The CDR3 region is CASSTGQPNTEAFF. In DNA, the CDR3 is TGTGCCAGCAGTACGGGACAGCCGAACACTGAAGCTTTCTTT.

This clonotype was seen a single time. A read error is possible here, since a much larger clone lies one base away. The V call is TRBV5-5, the J call TRBJ2-7; 10 nucleotides align to TRBD1. V gave up 2 bases and J gave up 7 bases; unmatched junction bases: 6. The CDR3 spans 14 residues. The germline gives CDR1 SGHKS, CDR2 YYEKEE (reference sequence). The CDR3 DNA follows: TGTGCCAGCAGCTTCGGGACAGGGGACAAAGAGCAGTACTTC. Translating gives CASSFGTGDKEQYF.

The chain's CDR3 is CASSLGVKSTDTQYF. The CDR3 DNA reads TGTGCCAGCAGCTTAGGAGTGAAAAGCACAGATACGCAGTATTTT. The V and J genes are TRBV7-6 and TRBJ2-3; D not certain. V lost 1 base to trimming and J lost 0 bases, with 8 bases between them. This CDR3 region has 15 residues. The germline V gene encodes CDR1 SGHVS and CDR2 FNYEAQ.

This clonotype counts as medium-sized (0.01 to 0.1%). In DNA, the CDR3 is TGTGCCACCAGTGACTCAACAGGATACAATGAGCAGTTCTTC. Translated, it gives CATSDSTGYNEQFF. The chain employs TRBV24-1 and TRBJ2-1; D may be TRBD1 (5 bases). The germline CDR1 and CDR2 sequences are KGHDR and SFDVKD. Between the trimmed V and J ends, which lost 4 bases and 4 bases, there was a span of 10 bases. The CDR3 spans 14 residues.

Regarding this clonotype: This could be a read error, since a much larger clone is one nucleotide away. This rearrangement joins TRBV20-1 to TRBJ1-1; 9 bases match TRBD1. CDR1 DFQATT and CDR2 SNEGSKA come from the germline V gene (reference sequence). The CDR3 length is 18 residues. The CDR3 spells CSTRDVQGALSMDTEAFF. The CDR3 DNA is TGCAGTACTAGAGATGTACAGGGGGCCCTTAGTATGGACACTGAAGCTTTCTTT.

This clonotype was seen many times. The rearrangement joins TRBV20-1 to TRBJ1-2; no clear D gene. Germline V gene data show CDR1 as DFQATT and CDR2 as SNEGSKA (reference sequence). CDR3 size: 11 residues. V was pared by 3 bases and J by 2 bases, with 4 bases between. The CDR3 is CSASPNYGYTF. CDR3 in DNA: TGCAGTGCTAGTCCGAACTATGGCTACACCTTC.

Only a few counts were recorded for this clonotype. This rearrangement joins TRBV7-9 to TRBJ2-1; D is unresolved. Germline V lookup: CDR1 SEHNR, CDR2 FQNEAQ (reference sequence). V shed 1 base and J shed 7 bases, with 5 bases lying between them. This CDR3 region has 12 residues. The CDR3 DNA sequence: TGTGCCAGCAGCTTAGTGGGGAATGAGCAGTTCTTC. It yields the protein CASSLVGNEQFF. Variable domain in full (rest from reference TRBV7-9 and TRBJ2-1): DTGVSQNPRHKITKRGQNVTFRCDPISEHNRLYWYRQTLGQGPEFLTYFQNEAQLEKSRLLSDRFSAERPKGSFSTLEIQRTEQGDSAMYLCASSLVGNEQFFGPGTRLTVL.

This clonotype is medium-sized (0.01 to 0.1%) in the sample. The chain uses TRBV6-6 and TRBJ1-2, with 8 bases identical to TRBD1. Germline CDR1 reads MNHNY; CDR2 reads SVGAGI (reference sequence). The trim removed 6 bases at V and 2 bases at J, leaving 5 bases unmatched. This CDR3 is 14 amino acids long. The CDR3 loop reads CASRGTGDNYGYTF. CDR3 nucleotide sequence: TGTGCCAGCAGGGGGACAGGAGACAACTATGGCTACACCTTC.

Ten or more counts support this clonotype. This sequence joins TRBV5-1 and TRBJ1-2, with D unresolved. V was cut by 7 bases and J by 5 bases, with 15 bases left in between. Germline V lookup: CDR1 SGHRS, CDR2 YFSETQ. CDR3 length: 13 amino acids. The CDR3 protein is CASAPDPGYGYTF. DNA for the CDR3: TGCGCCAGCGCTCCAGACCCGGGTTATGGCTACACCTTC.

Comment on this clonotype: One junction end does not reproduce the germline sequence, and a read error may be involved. V gene TRBV5-1 combines with J gene TRBJ2-7, with 9 bases that match TRBD2. The CDR3 contains 14 residues. Germline V CDR1 and CDR2: SGHRS, YFSETQ. Here the CDR3 DNA reads TGCGCCGGCAGAATGGGTAGCGGGAGCTACGAGCAGTACTTC. This encodes CAGRMGSGSYEQYF.

The table lists this clonotype with a few counts. The chain couples TRBV19 to TRBJ1-3; unclear D gene. This CDR3 region has 13 residues. Between the trimmed V and J ends, which lost 5 bases and 4 bases, there was a span of 9 bases. CDR1 and CDR2 from the germline V gene are LNHDA and SQIVND (reference sequence). This CDR3 is CASSSQQGNTIYF. The CDR3, as DNA: TGTGCCAGTAGTTCCCAACAGGGAAACACCATATATTTT.

Note on this clonotype: The CDR3 end shows no conserved phenylalanine or tryptophan, and so a read error is likely. The J gene is TRBJ1-2, the V gene TRBV24-1, with TRBD1 as a possible D gene (6 bases). V was trimmed by 10 bases and J by 0 bases, leaving 14 bases between them. The CDR3 sequence is 14 residues long. The V gene's germline CDR1 is KGHDR and CDR2 SFDVKD. CDR3 bases: TGTGCCACAAGCGGGGGCATGACTAACTATGGCTACACCTAC. This translates into CATSGGMTNYGYTY.

On this clonotype: A much larger clone differs by one base, so this may be a read error. The chain couples TRBV19 to TRBJ1-5, with a weak D call TRBD1 (6 bases). CDR1 and CDR2 (germline): LNHDA, SQIVND (reference sequence). This CDR3 has 15 amino acids. Trimming shortened V by 3 bases and J by 2 bases, and 11 bases separated the two germline ends. As DNA, the CDR3 is TGTGCCAGTAGTATCGGGGGGCTATGCAATCAGCCCCAGCATTTT. Amino acid sequence: CASSIGGLCNQPQHF.

Of note for this clonotype: A much larger clonotype is one base distant, so this may be a read error. It is likely a read error, because the conserved phenylalanine at the end of the CDR3 is missing. The rearrangement joins TRBV6-5 to TRBJ2-6; TRBD1 matches at 7 bases. Germline V gene sequence: CDR1 MNHEY, CDR2 SVGAGI. The CDR3 is 18 residues long. V was pared by 7 bases and J by 0 bases, with 12 bases of the junction left unmatched. The chain's CDR3 is CASTLTGNLDSGANVLTL. The DNA of the CDR3 is TGTGCCAGCACTTTGACAGGGAACCTCGACTCTGGGGCCAACGTCCTGACTCTC.

This clonotype is medium-sized (0.01 to 0.1%) by share. The rearrangement uses TRBV6-5 and TRBJ2-7; TRBD2 is a possible D gene (5 bases). This CDR3 has 13 residues. The V end was cut by 9 bases, the J end by 6 bases, with 18 bases between. Per the germline V gene, CDR1 is MNHEY and CDR2 is SVGAGI. In DNA, the CDR3 is TGTGCCAGTCGGGGTTACCATCTACCCGAGCAGTACTTC. It encodes CASRGYHLPEQYF.

This clonotype has more than one count but fewer than ten. The genes are TRBV10-3 and TRBJ1-1; 10 bases match TRBD1. The germline gives CDR1 ENHRY, CDR2 SYGVKD. After removal of 5 bases from V and 7 bases from J, the junction contained 4 bases not matched to a gene. The CDR3 totals 13 residues. The CDR3 region is CAISFGQGDEAFF. DNA for the CDR3: TGTGCCATCAGTTTCGGACAGGGGGATGAAGCTTTCTTT.